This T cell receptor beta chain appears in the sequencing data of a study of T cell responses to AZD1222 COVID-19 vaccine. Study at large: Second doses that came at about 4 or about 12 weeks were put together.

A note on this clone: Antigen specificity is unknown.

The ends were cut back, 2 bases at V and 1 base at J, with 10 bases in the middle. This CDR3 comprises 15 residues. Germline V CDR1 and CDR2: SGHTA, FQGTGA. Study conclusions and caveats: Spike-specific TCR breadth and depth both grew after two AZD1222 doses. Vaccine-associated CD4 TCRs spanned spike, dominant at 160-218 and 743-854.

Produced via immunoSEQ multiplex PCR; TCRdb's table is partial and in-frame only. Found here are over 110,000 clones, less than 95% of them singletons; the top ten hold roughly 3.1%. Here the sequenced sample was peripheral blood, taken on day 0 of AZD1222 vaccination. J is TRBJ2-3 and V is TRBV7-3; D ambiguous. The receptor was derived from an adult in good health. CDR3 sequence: CASSLYPYRTDTQYF. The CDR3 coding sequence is TGTGCCAGCAGCTTATATCCCTACCGCACAGATACGCAGTATTTT.